This T cell receptor beta chain was found in a study of T cell responses to AZD1222 COVID-19 vaccine. For the study at large: Second-dose timings of about 4 or about 12 weeks were pooled. Study-level findings and limits: At baseline, just 5 or 6 AZD1222 recipients tested seropositive. Repertoires in all cases were sampled only once the peak T cell response had passed. In the spike-specific TCR repertoire, nearly half reportedly target unmutated variant regions.

Per the germline V gene, CDR1 is SNHLY and CDR2 is FYNNEI. Trimming took off 10 bases at V and 3 bases at J, with 13 bases between the two ends. The CDR3 sequence is 13 residues long. Worth noting for this clone: The antigen is undetermined.

Data came from immunoSEQ multiplex PCR; TCRdb stores just in-frame clones and leaves some out. Of some 100,000 clones in the sample, 65% to 90% were seen once. The V gene is TRBV2, the J gene TRBJ2-1, with D hard to call. The receptor was derived from an adult in good health. The sequenced sample was peripheral blood, obtained on day 0 of AZD1222 vaccination. The CDR3 nucleotides are TGTGCCACCCAGTCATGGGTCTACAATGAGCAGTTCTTC. It yields the protein CATQSWVYNEQFF.